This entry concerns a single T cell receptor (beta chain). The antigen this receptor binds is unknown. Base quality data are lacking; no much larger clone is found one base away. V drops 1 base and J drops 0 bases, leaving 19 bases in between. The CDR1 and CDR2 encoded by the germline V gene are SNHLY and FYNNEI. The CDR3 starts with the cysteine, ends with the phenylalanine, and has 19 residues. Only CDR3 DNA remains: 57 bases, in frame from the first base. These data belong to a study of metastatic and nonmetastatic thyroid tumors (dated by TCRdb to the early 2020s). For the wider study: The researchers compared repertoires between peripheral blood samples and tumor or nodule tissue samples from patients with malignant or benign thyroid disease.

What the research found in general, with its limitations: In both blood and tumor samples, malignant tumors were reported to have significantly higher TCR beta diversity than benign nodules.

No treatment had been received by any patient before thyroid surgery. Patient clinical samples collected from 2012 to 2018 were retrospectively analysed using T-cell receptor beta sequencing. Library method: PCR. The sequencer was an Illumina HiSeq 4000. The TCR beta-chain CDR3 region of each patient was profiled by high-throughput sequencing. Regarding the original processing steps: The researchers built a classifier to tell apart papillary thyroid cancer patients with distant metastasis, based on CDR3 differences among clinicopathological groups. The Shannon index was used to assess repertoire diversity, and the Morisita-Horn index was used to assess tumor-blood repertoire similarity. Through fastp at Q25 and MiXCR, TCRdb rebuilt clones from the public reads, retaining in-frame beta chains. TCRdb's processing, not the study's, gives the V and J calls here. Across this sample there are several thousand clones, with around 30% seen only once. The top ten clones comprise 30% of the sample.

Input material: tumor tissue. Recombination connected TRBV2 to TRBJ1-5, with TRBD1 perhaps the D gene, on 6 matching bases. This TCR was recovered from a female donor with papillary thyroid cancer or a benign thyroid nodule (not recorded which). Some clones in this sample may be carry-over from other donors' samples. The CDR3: CASSEEGGEGVYSNQPQHF. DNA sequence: TGTGCCAGCAGTGAAGAAGGGGGGGAAGGCGTGTATAGCAATCAGCCCCAGCATTTT.